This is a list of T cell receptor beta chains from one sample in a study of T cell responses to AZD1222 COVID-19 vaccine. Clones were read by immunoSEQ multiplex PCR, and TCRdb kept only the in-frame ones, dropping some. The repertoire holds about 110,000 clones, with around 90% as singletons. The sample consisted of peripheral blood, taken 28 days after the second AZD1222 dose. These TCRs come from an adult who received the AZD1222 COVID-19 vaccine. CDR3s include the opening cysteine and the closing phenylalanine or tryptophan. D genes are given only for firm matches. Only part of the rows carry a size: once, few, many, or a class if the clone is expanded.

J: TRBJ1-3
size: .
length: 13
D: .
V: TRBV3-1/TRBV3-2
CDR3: CASSQNLGNTIYF
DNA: TGTGCCAGCAGCCAAAACTTAGGAAACACCATATATTTT

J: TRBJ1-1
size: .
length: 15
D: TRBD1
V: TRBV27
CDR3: CASKRTQGAMTEAFF
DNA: TGTGCCAGCAAGAGGACACAGGGGGCTATGACTGAAGCTTTCTTT

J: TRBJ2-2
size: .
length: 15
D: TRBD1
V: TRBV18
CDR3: CASSPPRQGTGELFF
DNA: TGTGCCAGCTCACCACCCCGACAGGGAACCGGGGAGCTGTTTTTT

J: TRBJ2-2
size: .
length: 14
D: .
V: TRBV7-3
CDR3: CASSLSRDTGELFF
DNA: TGTGCCAGCAGCTTATCCCGAGACACCGGGGAGCTGTTTTTT

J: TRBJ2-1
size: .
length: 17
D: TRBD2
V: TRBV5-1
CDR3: CASRKPGGTGYDNEQFF
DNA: TGCGCCAGCAGGAAACCCGGGGGGACCGGGTATGACAATGAGCAGTTCTTC

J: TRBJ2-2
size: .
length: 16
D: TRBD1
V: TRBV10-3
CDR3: CAIGRPGTANTGELFF
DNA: TGTGCCATCGGCCGACCCGGGACAGCTAACACCGGGGAGCTGTTTTTT

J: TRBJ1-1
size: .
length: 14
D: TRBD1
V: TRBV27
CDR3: CASSPYDRATRAFF
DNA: TGTGCCAGCAGTCCCTACGACAGGGCGACGCGGGCTTTCTTT

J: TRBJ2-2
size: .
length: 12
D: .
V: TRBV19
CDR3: CASKPRYGELFF
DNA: TGTGCCAGTAAACCCAGGTACGGGGAGCTGTTTTTT

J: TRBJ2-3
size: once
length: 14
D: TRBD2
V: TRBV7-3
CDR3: CASTTGTSGDTQYF
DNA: TGTGCCAGCACCACTGGGACTAGCGGGGATACGCAGTATTTT

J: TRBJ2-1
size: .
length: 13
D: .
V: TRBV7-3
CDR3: CASSLAQYNEQFF
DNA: TGTGCCAGCAGCTTAGCACAGTACAATGAGCAGTTCTTC

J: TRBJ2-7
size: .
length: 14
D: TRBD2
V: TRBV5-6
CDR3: CASSLGLGNYEQYF
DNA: TGTGCCAGCAGCCTAGGACTAGGGAACTACGAACAGTACTTC

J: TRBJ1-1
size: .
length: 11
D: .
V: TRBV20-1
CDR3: CSASGNTEAFF
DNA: TGCAGTGCTTCTGGGAACACTGAAGCTTTCTTT

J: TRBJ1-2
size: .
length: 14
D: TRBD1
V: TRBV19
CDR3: CASSRDSSNYGYTF
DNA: TGTGCCAGTAGCAGGGACAGTTCTAACTATGGCTACACCTTC

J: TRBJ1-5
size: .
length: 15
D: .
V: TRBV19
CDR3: CASSIVVGGNQPQHF
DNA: TGTGCCAGTAGTATAGTAGTTGGGGGCAATCAGCCCCAGCATTTT

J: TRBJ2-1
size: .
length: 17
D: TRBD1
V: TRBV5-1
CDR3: CASSLGPRDRKYNEQFF
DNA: TGCGCCAGCAGCTTGGGCCCCCGGGACAGGAAATACAATGAGCAGTTCTTC

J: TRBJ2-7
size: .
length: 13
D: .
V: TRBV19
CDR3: CASSIRTSYEQYF
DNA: TGTGCCAGTAGTATCCGGACATCCTACGAGCAGTACTTC

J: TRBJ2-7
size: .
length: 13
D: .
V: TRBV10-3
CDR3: CAVPGTLIYEQYF
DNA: TGTGCCGTTCCCGGGACGTTAATCTACGAGCAGTACTTC

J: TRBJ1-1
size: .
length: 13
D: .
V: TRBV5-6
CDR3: CASSPRQVTEAFF
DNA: TGTGCCAGCAGCCCACGACAAGTTACTGAAGCTTTCTTT

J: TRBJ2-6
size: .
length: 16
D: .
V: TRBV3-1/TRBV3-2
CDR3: CASSQALGGGANVLTF
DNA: TGTGCCAGCAGCCAAGCCCTGGGAGGTGGGGCCAACGTCCTGACTTTC

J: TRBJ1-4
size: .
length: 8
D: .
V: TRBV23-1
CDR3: CASSQLFF
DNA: TGCGCCAGCAGTCAACTGTTTTTT

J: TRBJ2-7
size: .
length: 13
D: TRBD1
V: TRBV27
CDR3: CASSLRGQYEQYF
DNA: TGTGCCAGCAGTTTACGGGGACAGTACGAGCAGTACTTC

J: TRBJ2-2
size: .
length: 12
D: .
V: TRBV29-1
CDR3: CIVQGLPGELFF
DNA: TGCATCGTACAGGGACTCCCCGGGGAGCTGTTTTTT

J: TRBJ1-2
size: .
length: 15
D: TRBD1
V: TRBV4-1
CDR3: CASSQPGQIFYGYTF
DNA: TGCGCCAGCAGCCAACCGGGACAGATCTTCTATGGCTACACCTTC

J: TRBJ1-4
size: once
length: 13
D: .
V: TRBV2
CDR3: CASRGGAGEKLFF
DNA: TGTGCCAGCCGAGGAGGGGCTGGTGAAAAACTGTTTTTT